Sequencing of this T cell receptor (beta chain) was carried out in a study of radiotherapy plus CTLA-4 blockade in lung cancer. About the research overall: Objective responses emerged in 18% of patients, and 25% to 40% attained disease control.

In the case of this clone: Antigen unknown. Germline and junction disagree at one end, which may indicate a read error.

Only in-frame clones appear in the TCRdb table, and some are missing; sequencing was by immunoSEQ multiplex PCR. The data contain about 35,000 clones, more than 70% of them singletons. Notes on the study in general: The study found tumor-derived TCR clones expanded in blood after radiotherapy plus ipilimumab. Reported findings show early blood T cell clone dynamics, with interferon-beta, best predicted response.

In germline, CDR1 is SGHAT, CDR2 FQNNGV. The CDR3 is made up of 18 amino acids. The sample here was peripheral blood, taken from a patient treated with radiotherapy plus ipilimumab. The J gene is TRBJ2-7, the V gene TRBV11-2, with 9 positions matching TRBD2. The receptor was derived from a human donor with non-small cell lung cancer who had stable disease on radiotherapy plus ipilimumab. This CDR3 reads CAGSLRLGISGSSYEQYF. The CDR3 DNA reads TGTGCCGGCAGCTTAAGATTAGGGATTAGCGGGAGCTCCTACGAGCAGTACTTC.